This T cell receptor beta chain was captured by sequencing in a study of early T cells in non-severe SARS-CoV-2 infection. The CDR3 totals 12 residues. Germline V gene lookup returns CDR1 KGHDR and CDR2 SFDVKD. V shed 4 bases and J shed 9 bases, with 9 bases lying between them. Ten or more counts support this clonotype. Individual cDNA molecules received unique molecular identifiers. TCRdb recomputed calls from the 5' RACE reads with MiXCR, one row per CDR3 protein. The table shows roughly 80,000 distinct CDR3 sequences, with approximately 11% occurring only once. The TCR was taken from an adult who was a healthcare worker with PCR-confirmed SARS-CoV-2 infection or an uninfected control (not recorded which). This specimen was whole blood, taken at baseline. The V call is TRBV24-1, the J call TRBJ1-5; D unclear. The CDR3 DNA reads as TGTGCCACCAGTGACCAGGACGGGCCCCAGCATTTT. Encoded protein: CATSDQDGPQHF.